The 4 T cell receptor beta chains in this list originate from one sample, sequenced in a study of blood T cell repertoires in COVID-19. Profiling relied on immunoSEQ multiplex PCR, and the TCRdb table lists in-frame clones only, not all of them. Of under 350,000 clones listed, roughly 90% are singletons. Sequenced: peripheral blood. The receptors derive from a middle-aged man with acute or convalescent COVID-19.

The chain recombines TRBV6-4 with TRBJ1-6, with unresolved D. The CDR3 length is 14 residues. Germline lookup yields CDR1 MRHNA and CDR2 SNTAGT. Deletions cut 6 bases from V and 10 bases from J, with 16 bases between. CDR3 sequence reads: CASRVEAGMSPLHF. In DNA, the CDR3 is TGTGCCAGCAGAGTAGAGGCGGGGATGTCACCCCTCCACTTT.

This clone appeared once. The chain joins TRBV11-2 to TRBJ2-1, with D maybe TRBD2 (6 bases). The CDR3 extends over 16 amino acids. Between the trimmed V and J ends, which lost 4 bases and 0 bases, there was a span of 13 bases. CDR1 and CDR2 from the germline V gene are SGHAT and FQNNGV. CDR3 in amino acids: CASSSLSGSSYNEQFF. CDR3 DNA sequence: TGTGCCAGCAGCTCCCTTAGCGGAAGCTCCTACAATGAGCAGTTCTTC.

V usage is TRBV7-9 and J usage is TRBJ2-1, with 7 bases matching TRBD1. This CDR3 spans 16 amino acids. CDR1 is SEHNR, CDR2 FQNEAQ, per germline (reference sequence). V was pared by 6 bases and J by 0 bases, with 8 bases of the junction left unmatched. Here the CDR3 reads CASRSDRAFSYNEQFF. The CDR3 region has the DNA TGTGCCAGCAGGTCCGACAGGGCCTTCTCCTACAATGAGCAGTTCTTC.

The chain has TRBV24-1 and TRBJ1-2; D might be TRBD1 (6 bases). There are 16 residues in the CDR3. V gave up 4 bases and J gave up 8 bases, with 22 bases separating them. CDR1 and CDR2 from the germline V gene are KGHDR and SFDVKD. CDR3 bases: TGTGCCACCAGTGAATCGGGCAGGGGTCGCGAGAGGGGCTACACCTTC. Translation gives CATSESGRGRERGYTF.